A single sample is the source of the 6 T cell receptor beta chains below, sequenced in a study of blood T cell repertoires in COVID-19. TCRdb's copy holds only in-frame clones and misses some; the assay was immunoSEQ multiplex PCR. The profile covers roughly 28,000 clones, with roughly 91% appearing a single time and 4% to 5.5% taken by the ten largest. The specimen sequenced was peripheral blood. The source of these receptors is an older man with active COVID-19.

The chain uses TRBV4-3 and TRBJ2-5; possibly TRBD2 for D (5 bases). Germline V gene lookup returns CDR1 LGHNA and CDR2 YSLEER. Trimming stripped 1 base from V and 2 bases from J, with 14 bases between. This CDR3 contains 16 residues. CDR3 loop: CASSQGLQRLQETQYF. In DNA form, the CDR3 reads TGCGCCAGCAGCCAAGGTCTCCAGCGGCTGCAAGAGACCCAGTACTTC.

This rearrangement joins TRBV19 to TRBJ2-2; maybe TRBD2 (5 bases). The V end lost 9 bases, the J end lost 5 bases, and 19 bases lay between the germline ends. CDR3 length: 15 residues. Germline loops: CDR1 LNHDA, CDR2 SQIVND (reference sequence). This chain's CDR3 is CASNPGVSGTGELFF. DNA of the CDR3: TGTGCCAGCAACCCCGGGGTCTCGGGAACCGGGGAGCTGTTTTTT.

This clone showed up just a few times. V gene TRBV4-1 combines with J gene TRBJ2-5; D remains ambiguous. Trimming left V 3 bases short and J 4 bases short, with 15 bases between. Germline-derived CDR1 and CDR2 are MGHRA and YSYEKL. CDR3 length: 15 amino acids. The CDR3 nucleotides read TGCGCCAGCAGCCAGGCCAGGTGGTGGGCAGAGACCCAGTACTTC. Protein sequence: CASSQARWWAETQYF.

The V call is TRBV5-1, the J call TRBJ1-5; TRBD1 agrees at 9 bases. CDR1 is SGHRS, CDR2 YFSETQ, per germline. V was clipped by 2 bases and J by 1 base; unmatched bases: 1. The CDR3 runs to 15 residues. Here the CDR3 DNA reads TGCGCCAGCAGCTTAGGACAGGGGAGCAATCAGCCCCAGCATTTT. Protein sequence: CASSLGQGSNQPQHF.

The gene calls are TRBV7-9 and TRBJ2-1, with a weak D call TRBD1 (6 bases). V lost 3 bases, J lost 3 bases, and 9 bases lay in between. Germline V gives CDR1 SEHNR, CDR2 FQNEAQ (reference sequence). This CDR3 is built from 14 residues. The CDR3 reads CASSFSGVYNEQFF. CDR3 nucleotides: TGTGCCAGCAGCTTCTCAGGGGTCTACAATGAGCAGTTCTTC.

This rearrangement joins TRBV10-3 to TRBJ2-5; D is perhaps TRBD1 (5 bases). Germline CDR1 and CDR2: ENHRY and SYGVKD. The CDR3 is 13 residues long. The V end lost 5 bases, the J end lost 4 bases, and 11 bases lay between the germline ends. CDR3 nucleotide sequence: TGTGCCATCAGTCCAGGGTTTGGAGAGACCCAGTACTTC. It is translated as CAISPGFGETQYF.